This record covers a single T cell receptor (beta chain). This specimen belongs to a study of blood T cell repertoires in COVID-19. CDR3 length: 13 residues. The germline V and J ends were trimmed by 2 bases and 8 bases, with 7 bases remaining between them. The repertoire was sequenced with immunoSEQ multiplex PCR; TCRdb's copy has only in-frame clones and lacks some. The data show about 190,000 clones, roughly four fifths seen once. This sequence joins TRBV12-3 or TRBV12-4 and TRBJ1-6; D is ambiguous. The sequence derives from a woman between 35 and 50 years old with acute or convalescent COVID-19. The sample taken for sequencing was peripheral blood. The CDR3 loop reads CASSLREDSPLHF. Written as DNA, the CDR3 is TGTGCCAGCAGTTTAAGGGAGGATTCACCCCTCCACTTT.